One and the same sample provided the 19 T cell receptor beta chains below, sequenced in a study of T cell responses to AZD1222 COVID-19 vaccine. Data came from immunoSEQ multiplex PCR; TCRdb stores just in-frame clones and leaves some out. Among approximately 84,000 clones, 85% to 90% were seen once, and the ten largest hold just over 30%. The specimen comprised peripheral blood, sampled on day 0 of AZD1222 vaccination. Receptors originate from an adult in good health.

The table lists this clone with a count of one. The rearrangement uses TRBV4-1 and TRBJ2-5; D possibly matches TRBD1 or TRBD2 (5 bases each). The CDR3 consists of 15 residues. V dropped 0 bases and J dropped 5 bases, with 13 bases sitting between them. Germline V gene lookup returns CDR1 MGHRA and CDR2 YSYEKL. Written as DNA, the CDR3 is TGCGCCAGCAGCCAAGACGGGGACGGGCGGGAGACCCAGTACTTC. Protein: CASSQDGDGRETQYF.

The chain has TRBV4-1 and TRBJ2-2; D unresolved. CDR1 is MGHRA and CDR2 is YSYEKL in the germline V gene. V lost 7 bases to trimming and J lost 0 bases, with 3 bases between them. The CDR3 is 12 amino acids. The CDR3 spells CASTPNTGELFF. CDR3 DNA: TGCGCCAGCACACCGAACACCGGGGAGCTGTTTTTT.

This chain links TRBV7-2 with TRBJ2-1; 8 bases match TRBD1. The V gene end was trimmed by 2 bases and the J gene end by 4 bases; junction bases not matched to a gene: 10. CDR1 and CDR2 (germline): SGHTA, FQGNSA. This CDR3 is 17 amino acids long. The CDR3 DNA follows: TGTGCCAGCAGCTTACTCTTTTCCGGGACAGGTTACAATGAGCAGTTCTTC. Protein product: CASSLLFSGTGYNEQFF.

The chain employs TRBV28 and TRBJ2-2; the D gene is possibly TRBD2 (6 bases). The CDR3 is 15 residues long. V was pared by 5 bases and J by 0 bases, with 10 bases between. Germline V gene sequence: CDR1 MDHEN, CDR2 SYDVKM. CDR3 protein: CASSNSGTNTGELFF. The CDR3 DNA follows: TGTGCCAGCAGTAATAGCGGTACGAACACCGGGGAGCTGTTTTTT.

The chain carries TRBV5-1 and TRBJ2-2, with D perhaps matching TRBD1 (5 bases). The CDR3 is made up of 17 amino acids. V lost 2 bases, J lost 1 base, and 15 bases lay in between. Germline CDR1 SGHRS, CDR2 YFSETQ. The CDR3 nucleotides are TGCGCCAGCAGCTTCCTCCTGCGGACATTGAACACCGGGGAGCTGTTTTTT. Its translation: CASSFLLRTLNTGELFF.

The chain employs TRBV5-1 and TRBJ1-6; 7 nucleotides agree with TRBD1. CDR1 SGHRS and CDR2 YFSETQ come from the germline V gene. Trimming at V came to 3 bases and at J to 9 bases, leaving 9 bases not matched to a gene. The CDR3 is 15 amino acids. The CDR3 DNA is TGCGCCAGCAGCTCGAGACAGGGCTCCGGTTCACCCCTCCACTTT. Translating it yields CASSSRQGSGSPLHF.

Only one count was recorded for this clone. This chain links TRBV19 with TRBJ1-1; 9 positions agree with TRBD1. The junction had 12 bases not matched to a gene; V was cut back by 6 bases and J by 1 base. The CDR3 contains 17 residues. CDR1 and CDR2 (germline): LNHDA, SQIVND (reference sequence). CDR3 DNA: TGTGCCAGTAGCCCGCGGGGGACAGGGCTCAAGAACACTGAAGCTTTCTTT. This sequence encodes CASSPRGTGLKNTEAFF.

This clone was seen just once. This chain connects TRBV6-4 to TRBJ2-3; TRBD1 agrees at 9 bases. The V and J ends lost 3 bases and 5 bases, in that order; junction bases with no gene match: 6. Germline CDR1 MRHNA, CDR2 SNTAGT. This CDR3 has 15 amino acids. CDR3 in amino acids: CASSETGGDGDTQYF. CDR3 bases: TGTGCCAGCAGTGAGACAGGGGGTGATGGAGATACGCAGTATTTT.

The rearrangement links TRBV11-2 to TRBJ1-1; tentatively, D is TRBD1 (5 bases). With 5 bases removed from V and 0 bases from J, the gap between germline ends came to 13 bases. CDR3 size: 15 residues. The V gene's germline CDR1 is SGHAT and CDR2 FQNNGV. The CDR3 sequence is CASSIRQQMNTEAFF. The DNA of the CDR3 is TGTGCCAGCAGCATCCGACAGCAGATGAACACTGAAGCTTTCTTT.

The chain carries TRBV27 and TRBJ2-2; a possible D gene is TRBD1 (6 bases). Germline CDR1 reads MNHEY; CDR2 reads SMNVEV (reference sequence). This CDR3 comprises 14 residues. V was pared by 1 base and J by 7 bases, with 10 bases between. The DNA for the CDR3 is TGTGCCAGCAGTTTATACAGGGTTGACGGGGAGCTGTTTTTT. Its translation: CASSLYRVDGELFF.

The CDR3 DNA follows: TGCGCCAGCAGCTTGTTCCTCGGGGGGCTCTACGAGCAGTACTTC. Encoded protein: CASSLFLGGLYEQYF. V usage is TRBV5-1 and J usage is TRBJ2-7; D perhaps matches TRBD2 (7 bases). The germline CDR1 and CDR2 sequences are SGHRS and YFSETQ. V shed 1 base and J shed 3 bases, with 14 bases lying between them. CDR3 length: 15 residues.

The CDR3 nucleotides read TGTGCCAGCAGGGAAACCGTCCTTCGGGGTGGCTACACCTTC. It is translated as CASRETVLRGGYTF. The chain carries TRBV2 and TRBJ1-2; D is ambiguous. V was shortened by 6 bases and J by 7 bases, with 18 bases between the two germline ends. The CDR3 length is 14 residues. Germline V CDR1 and CDR2: SNHLY, FYNNEI.

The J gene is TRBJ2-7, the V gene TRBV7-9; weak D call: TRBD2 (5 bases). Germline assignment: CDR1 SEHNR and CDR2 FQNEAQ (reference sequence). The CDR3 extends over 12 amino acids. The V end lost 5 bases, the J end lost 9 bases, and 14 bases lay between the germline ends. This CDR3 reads CASSRVEDAQYF. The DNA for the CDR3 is TGTGCCAGCAGCCGAGTGGAGGACGCGCAGTACTTC.

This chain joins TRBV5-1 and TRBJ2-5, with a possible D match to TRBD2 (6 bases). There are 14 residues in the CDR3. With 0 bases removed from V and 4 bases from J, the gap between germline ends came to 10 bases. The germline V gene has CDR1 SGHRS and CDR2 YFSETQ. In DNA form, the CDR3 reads TGCGCCAGCAGCTTGGCCGGGGGAGGAGAGACCCAGTACTTC. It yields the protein CASSLAGGGETQYF.

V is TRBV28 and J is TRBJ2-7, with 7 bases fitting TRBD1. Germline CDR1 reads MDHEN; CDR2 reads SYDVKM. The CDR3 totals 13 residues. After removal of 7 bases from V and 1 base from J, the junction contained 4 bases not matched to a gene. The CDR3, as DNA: TGTGCCAGCACAGGGGGTCTTTCCTACGAGCAGTACTTC. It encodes CASTGGLSYEQYF.

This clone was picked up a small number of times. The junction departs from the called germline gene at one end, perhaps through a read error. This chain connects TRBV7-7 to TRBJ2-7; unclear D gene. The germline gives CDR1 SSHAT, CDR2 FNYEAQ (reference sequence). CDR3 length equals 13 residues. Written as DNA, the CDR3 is TGTGCTAGCAGCTTGGTTCCTCTAGGTGAGCAGTACTTC. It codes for CASSLVPLGEQYF. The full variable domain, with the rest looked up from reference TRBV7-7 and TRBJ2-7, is GAGVSQSPRYKVTKRGQDVTLRCDPISSHATLYWYQQALGQGPEFLTYFNYEAQPDKSGLPSDRFSAERPEGSISTLTIQRTEQRDSAMYRCASSLVPLGEQYFGPGTRLTVT.

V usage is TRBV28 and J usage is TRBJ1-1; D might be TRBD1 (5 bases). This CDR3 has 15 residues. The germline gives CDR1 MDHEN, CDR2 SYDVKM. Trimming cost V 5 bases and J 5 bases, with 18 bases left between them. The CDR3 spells CASSLGSPGGTEAFF. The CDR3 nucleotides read TGTGCCAGCAGTCTCGGGTCTCCCGGGGGGACTGAAGCTTTCTTT.

The CDR3 is CASSPLAGGRQNIQYF. In DNA form, the CDR3 reads TGTGCCAGCAGCCCTCTAGCGGGAGGGAGGCAAAACATTCAGTACTTC. The chain combines TRBV7-2 with TRBJ2-4; 12 nucleotides align to TRBD2. CDR1 and CDR2 from the germline V gene are SGHTA and FQGNSA. V was clipped by 5 bases and J by 5 bases; unmatched bases: 7. The CDR3 contains 16 residues.

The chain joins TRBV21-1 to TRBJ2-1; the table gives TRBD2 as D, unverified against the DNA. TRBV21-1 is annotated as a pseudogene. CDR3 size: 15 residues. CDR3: CASSKTSGRWDEQFF. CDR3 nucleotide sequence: TGTGCCAGCAGCAAGACTAGCGGGAGATGGGATGAGCAGTTCTTC.